This T cell receptor beta chain was identified in a study of tumor and adjacent non-tumor tissue in lung cancer. Turning to the study itself: Patients comprised 12 adenocarcinoma, 2 squamous cell carcinoma and 1 small cell lung cancer. On average, productive TCRbeta reads reached about 4.17 million per sample. Findings and limits, study-wide: Tumor tissue had significantly higher TCR diversity than normal lung. Higher tumor TCR diversity was associated with shorter survival.

This CDR3 is built from 14 residues. RNA was extracted from bulk tissue without any cell sorting. More than 3 cm separated this lung sample from the edge of the tumor. The library came from three nested PCR rounds adapted from ARM-PCR protocols. TCRdb ran MiXCR on the multiplex PCR reads and lists one entry per CDR3 protein. The sample yields about 77,000 distinct CDR3 sequences, 76% seen once. To note about this clonotype: Antigen: not known. The junction differs from germline at one of its ends, possibly a read error.

The rearrangement links TRBV12-3 or TRBV12-4 to TRBJ2-3, with D maybe TRBD2 (5 bases). The TCR comes from a man between 65 and 85 years old with non-small cell lung cancer. What was sequenced was distant non-tumor lung tissue. In nucleotides, the CDR3 is TGTGCCAGCAGGAGCGGTGGGCGCACAGATAAGCAGTATTTT. Translating gives CASRSGGRTDKQYF.